This TCR beta chain is from a study of blood T cell repertoires in COVID-19. Whole-study context: Sites in the United States, Italy and Spain provided acute and convalescent COVID-19 samples.

Germline CDR1 reads SGHRS; CDR2 reads YFSETQ. V shed 3 bases, J shed 1 base, and the junction held 8 bases outside the gene matches. The CDR3 consists of 17 residues. Assay: immunoSEQ multiplex PCR; the TCRdb copy retains only in-frame clones and omits some. The repertoire holds approximately 160,000 clones, with 75% to 90% as singletons. The chain is built from TRBV5-1 and TRBJ2-5, with 11 bases aligning to TRBD2. The sequenced material came from peripheral blood. The TCR sequence derives from a woman between 55 and 75 years old with acute or convalescent COVID-19. The CDR3 sequence: CASSSPGTSGLQETQYF. The CDR3, as DNA: TGCGCCAGCAGCTCGCCTGGGACTAGCGGTCTCCAAGAGACCCAGTACTTC.